The present TCR beta chain was sequenced within a study of post-analysis software for immune sequencing data. The TCR beta cDNA libraries contained unique molecular identifiers. From the PCR reads, TCRdb called clonotypes with MiXCR, one entry per CDR3 protein. The repertoire holds fewer than 900,000 distinct CDR3 sequences, with 46% as singletons. The TCR comes from a girl aged 5-17 years with multiple sclerosis. The material sequenced was blood.

The CDR3 protein is CASSAGVWGYTF. CDR3 sequence (DNA): TGTGCCAGCAGTGCAGGGGTTTGGGGCTACACCTTC. The chain has TRBV25-1 and TRBJ1-2, with TRBD1 as a possible D gene (6 bases). CDR3 size: 12 residues. Germline V gene sequence: CDR1 MGHDK, CDR2 SYGVNS. V dropped 4 bases and J dropped 8 bases, with 11 bases sitting between them.